Listed here are 25 T cell receptor beta chains from one sample, sequenced in a study of blood T cell repertoires in COVID-19. The repertoire was sequenced with immunoSEQ multiplex PCR; TCRdb's copy has only in-frame clones and lacks some. The sample contains roughly 120,000 clones, roughly four fifths of which appear only once. Sequencing was carried out using peripheral blood. The receptors derive from a woman aged 60-70 years with acute or convalescent COVID-19.

The chain has TRBV5-4 and TRBJ2-4; D is perhaps TRBD1 (6 bases). Germline V gene data show CDR1 as SGHNT and CDR2 as YYREEE (reference sequence). This CDR3 contains 14 residues. V was cut by 1 base and J by 4 bases, with 9 bases left in between. The CDR3 DNA sequence: TGTGCCAGCAGCTTGTACAGGGAGAAAAACATTCAGTACTTC. This gives the protein CASSLYREKNIQYF.

This sequence joins TRBV4-2 and TRBJ1-4; no firm D call. Trimming stripped 0 bases from V and 8 bases from J, with 7 bases between. Looked up from germline, CDR1 is LGHNA and CDR2 is YNFKEQ. The CDR3 is made up of 13 amino acids. CDR3 DNA: TGTGCCAGCAGCCAAGATTCGGGGGAAAAACTGTTTTTT. Translating it yields CASSQDSGEKLFF.

This clone was detected once. This chain links TRBV7-3 with TRBJ2-1; 9 bases agree with TRBD1. Trimming cost V 2 bases and J 1 base; bases outside gene matches: 3. The V gene's germline CDR1 is SGHTA and CDR2 FQGTGA. CDR3 length: 16 residues. The CDR3 DNA sequence: TGTGCCAGCAGCTTATTCGGGACAGGGTCCTACAATGAGCAGTTCTTC. Translation gives CASSLFGTGSYNEQFF. Full variable domain (missing parts from reference TRBV7-3 and TRBJ2-1): GAGVSQTPSNKVTEKGKYVELRCDPISGHTALYWYRQSLGQGPEFLIYFQGTGAADDSGLPNDRFFAVRPEGSVSTLKIQRTERGDSAVYLCASSLFGTGSYNEQFFGPGTRLTVL.

This chain links TRBV28 with TRBJ1-5; no clear D gene. Germline CDR1 is MDHEN and CDR2 is SYDVKM. The CDR3 loop spans 11 amino acids. V gave up 6 bases and J gave up 5 bases, with 5 bases separating them. CDR3 sequence (DNA): TGTGCCAGCAGCGAGTATCAGCCCCAGCATTTT. This sequence encodes CASSEYQPQHF.

This clone came up a few times. The chain carries TRBV7-3 and TRBJ1-4, with D uncertain. The CDR3 contains 20 residues. Germline V gives CDR1 SGHTA, CDR2 FQGTGA. The germline V and J ends were trimmed by 4 bases and 3 bases, with 27 bases remaining between them. The CDR3 here is CASSSPRTDNEVGSNEKLFF. The CDR3 DNA reads as TGTGCCAGCAGCTCGCCCCGGACTGACAACGAGGTAGGGTCTAATGAAAAACTGTTTTTT. The complete variable domain, with remaining parts taken from reference TRBV7-3 and TRBJ1-4, reads GAGVSQTPSNKVTEKGKYVELRCDPISGHTALYWYRQSLGQGPEFLIYFQGTGAADDSGLPNDRFFAVRPEGSVSTLKIQRTERGDSAVYLCASSSPRTDNEVGSNEKLFFGSGTQLSVL.

V and J are TRBV12-5 and TRBJ2-3; D is ambiguous. The germline gives CDR1 LGHNT, CDR2 FRNRAP. This CDR3 has 11 residues. V was pared by 4 bases and J by 6 bases, with 5 bases between. CDR3 protein: CASGSEDTQYF. The CDR3 DNA follows: TGTGCTAGTGGTTCTGAGGATACGCAGTATTTT.

V and J are TRBV11-3 and TRBJ2-2, with D tentatively TRBD1 (6 bases). The CDR3 consists of 13 residues. Germline V gene lookup returns CDR1 SGHNT and CDR2 YENEEA. Trimming left V 8 bases short and J 6 bases short, with 13 bases between. CDR3 in amino acids: CASENRVAGELFF. DNA for the CDR3: TGTGCCAGCGAAAACAGGGTCGCCGGGGAGCTGTTTTTT. The full variable domain, completed using reference TRBV11-3 and TRBJ2-2, is EAGVVQSPRYKIIEKKQPVAFWCNPISGHNTLYWYLQNLGQGPELLIRYENEEAVDDSQLPKDRFSAERLKGVDSTLKIQPAELGDSAVYLCASENRVAGELFFGEGSRLTVL.

The J gene is TRBJ1-6, the V gene TRBV27; 8 bases map to TRBD1. V shed 5 bases, J shed 1 base, and the junction held 4 bases outside the gene matches. Per the germline V gene, CDR1 is MNHEY and CDR2 is SMNVEV (reference sequence). The CDR3 runs to 16 residues. The CDR3 DNA follows: TGTGCCAGCAGTCCGGGACAGGTATCCTATAATTCACCCCTCCACTTT. Amino acids: CASSPGQVSYNSPLHF.

CDR3 sequence reads: CASSIWRGQGHQPQHF. The CDR3, as DNA: TGTGCCAGTAGTATATGGAGGGGACAGGGTCATCAGCCCCAGCATTTT. The chain has TRBV19 and TRBJ1-5; 9 bases are shared with TRBD1. Per the germline V gene, CDR1 is LNHDA and CDR2 is SQIVND (reference sequence). The CDR3 totals 16 residues. J was trimmed by 5 bases and V by 2 bases; bases with no gene match: 7.

This clone was detected once. The chain joins TRBV5-1 to TRBJ1-1; no firm D call. Per the germline V gene, CDR1 is SGHRS and CDR2 is YFSETQ. Trimming removed 7 bases at V and 5 bases at J, with 18 bases between. The CDR3 consists of 14 residues. The CDR3 coding sequence is TGCGCCAGCCGAAAGGACTTCCGAGGGACTGAAGCTTTCTTT. Its protein is CASRKDFRGTEAFF.

The V and J genes are TRBV7-9 and TRBJ2-5, with D maybe TRBD1 (6 bases). V lost 2 bases, J lost 4 bases, and 8 bases lay in between. Germline lookup yields CDR1 SEHNR and CDR2 FQNEAQ (reference sequence). CDR3 size: 13 residues. The CDR3: CASSLRGGETQYF. The CDR3 region has the DNA TGTGCCAGCAGCTTAAGAGGGGGAGAGACCCAGTACTTC.

This rearrangement joins TRBV9 to TRBJ1-1; 10 bases align to TRBD1. CDR1 and CDR2 (germline): SGDLS, YYNGEE. This CDR3 spans 14 amino acids. V lost 4 bases, J lost 8 bases, and 8 bases stayed unmatched. CDR3 in amino acids: CASSYTGTGAEAFF. The CDR3 region has the DNA TGTGCCAGCAGCTATACCGGGACAGGGGCCGAAGCTTTCTTT.

This clone was picked up a small number of times. The chain employs TRBV27 and TRBJ2-1; 7 bases align to TRBD2. This CDR3 contains 14 residues. V trimming: 7 bases; J trimming: 5 bases; junction bases outside the gene matches: 8. Germline V gene sequence: CDR1 MNHEY, CDR2 SMNVEV (reference sequence). For the CDR3, the DNA is TGTGCCAGCATCCCTCGGGGGGAAGACAATGAGCAGTTCTTC. As protein: CASIPRGEDNEQFF.

The chain couples TRBV14 to TRBJ2-5; 12 bases are shared with TRBD1. The CDR3 runs 16 residues. The germline V gene encodes CDR1 SGHDN and CDR2 FVKESK. V was pared by 1 base and J by 5 bases, with 5 bases of the junction left unmatched. CDR3 loop: CASSQGDRGLLETQYF. The DNA of the CDR3 is TGTGCCAGCAGCCAAGGGGACAGGGGGCTCCTGGAGACCCAGTACTTC.

CDR3 nucleotide sequence: TGTGCCAGCAGCTTCATGACTAGCGGGGGGGCTAGGGATACGCAGTATTTT. It is translated as CASSFMTSGGARDTQYF. The rearrangement joins TRBV7-8 to TRBJ2-3; TRBD2 aligns across 14 bases. Trimming removed 3 bases from V and 6 bases from J; junction bases left unmatched: 8. Germline V lookup: CDR1 SGHVS, CDR2 FQNEAQ. The CDR3 length is 17 residues.

The chain couples TRBV19 to TRBJ1-2, with 7 bases lining up with TRBD1. CDR1 is LNHDA and CDR2 is SQIVND in the germline V gene (reference sequence). The CDR3 covers 12 residues. With V trimmed by 11 bases and J by 7 bases, 10 bases remained unmatched. The CDR3 DNA follows: TGTGCCTTATACCGAGGGGGCTTTGGCTACACCTTC. Residues: CALYRGGFGYTF.

In this sample, this clone turned up a few times. The CDR3 sequence is CASSIGTSGNNEQFF. The CDR3, as DNA: TGTGCCAGTAGTATCGGGACTAGCGGGAACAATGAGCAGTTCTTC. V usage is TRBV19 and J usage is TRBJ2-1; 13 nucleotides agree with TRBD2. Germline V gene sequence: CDR1 LNHDA, CDR2 SQIVND (reference sequence). With 3 bases clipped from V and 5 bases from J, the junction kept 1 base outside the gene matches. The CDR3 has 15 residues.

The V call is TRBV19, the J call TRBJ2-7, with TRBD1 matching 9 bases. The CDR3 length is 13 residues. Germline CDR1 and CDR2: LNHDA and SQIVND (reference sequence). J was trimmed by 4 bases and V by 3 bases; bases with no gene match: 1. CDR3 loop: CASSMGQGYEQYF. CDR3 DNA: TGTGCCAGTAGTATGGGACAGGGATACGAGCAGTACTTC.

This clone has a handful of counts. This chain joins TRBV5-4 and TRBJ1-1, with D possibly matching TRBD1 (6 bases). The CDR3 is 15 amino acids. The ends were cut back, 2 bases at V and 5 bases at J, with 16 bases in the middle. The germline V gene has CDR1 SGHNT and CDR2 YYREEE (reference sequence). The CDR3 sequence is CASSLLTGRGTEAFF. Written as DNA, the CDR3 is TGTGCCAGCAGCTTATTGACAGGTCGAGGGACTGAAGCTTTCTTT. The full variable domain, with the rest looked up from reference TRBV5-4 and TRBJ1-1, is ETGVTQSPTHLIKTRGQQVTLRCSSQSGHNTVSWYQQALGQGPQFIFQYYREEENGRGNFPPRFSGLQFPNYSSELNVNALELDDSALYLCASSLLTGRGTEAFFGQGTRLTVV.

This chain links TRBV7-9 with TRBJ2-7; 9 bases are shared with TRBD1. V lost 6 bases to trimming and J lost 2 bases; unmatched junction nucleotides: 5. Germline CDR1 SEHNR, CDR2 FQNEAQ (reference sequence). The CDR3 has 14 residues. This chain's CDR3 is CASSPTGGTYEQYF. CDR3 coding DNA: TGTGCCAGCAGTCCGACAGGGGGTACCTACGAGCAGTACTTC.

This chain joins TRBV4-3 and TRBJ2-7; TRBD1 aligns across 9 bases. Germline V gene data show CDR1 as LGHNA and CDR2 as YSLEER. The length of the CDR3 is 16 residues. The V gene end was trimmed by 0 bases and the J gene end by 2 bases; junction bases not matched to a gene: 5. This CDR3 reads CASSQDWDREAYEQYF. The CDR3 bases are TGCGCCAGCAGCCAAGATTGGGACAGGGAAGCCTACGAGCAGTACTTC.

The rearrangement links TRBV9 to TRBJ1-4; D uncertain. The CDR3 covers 14 residues. Trimming removed 3 bases from V and 5 bases from J, with 11 bases in between. CDR1 SGDLS and CDR2 YYNGEE come from the germline V gene. In DNA form, the CDR3 reads TGTGCCAGCAGCGCCTTACAGAGAAATGAAAAACTGTTTTTT. This sequence encodes CASSALQRNEKLFF. The whole variable domain, filled in from reference TRBV9 and TRBJ1-4, reads DSGVTQTPKHLITATGQRVTLRCSPRSGDLSVYWYQQSLDQGLQFLIQYYNGEERAKGNILERFSAQQFPDLHSELNLSSLELGDSALYFCASSALQRNEKLFFGSGTQLSVL.

The chain carries TRBV18 and TRBJ1-1; D is unclear. Trimming shortened V by 6 bases and J by 0 bases, and 8 bases separated the two germline ends. The germline V gene encodes CDR1 KGHSH and CDR2 LQKENI. The CDR3 length is 13 residues. CDR3 loop: CASSSTVNTEAFF. The DNA for the CDR3 is TGTGCCAGCTCCTCAACGGTGAACACTGAAGCTTTCTTT.

The chain is built from TRBV27 and TRBJ1-6; D is possibly TRBD1 (5 bases). CDR3 length: 14 residues. Deletions cut 3 bases from V and 7 bases from J, with 10 bases between. Germline assignment: CDR1 MNHEY and CDR2 SMNVEV (reference sequence). The CDR3 coding sequence is TGTGCCAGCAGTTTCGGGGGACCCAATTCACCCCTCCACTTT. Amino acids: CASSFGGPNSPLHF.

This chain links TRBV24-1 with TRBJ1-4; D perhaps matches TRBD1 (5 bases). The CDR3 spans 15 residues. The germline V gene encodes CDR1 KGHDR and CDR2 SFDVKD. V gave up 4 bases and J gave up 8 bases, with 16 bases separating them. The CDR3 DNA follows: TGTGCCACCAGTGAACCCAGCAGGCGGGGCGAAAAACTGTTTTTT. It specifies CATSEPSRRGEKLFF.